This TCR beta chain was recovered during a study of T-cell memory formation after mild COVID-19. Study-wide background: TCR clusters mostly belonged to single donors. Study-wide findings and caveats: CD4+ contracting clones were mainly CM and EM; CD8+ ones, EMRA.

A remark on this clonotype: The antigen remains undetermined.

TCRdb reprocessed the 5' RACE reads via MiXCR and lists one record per CDR3 protein. The sample holds roughly 510,000 distinct CDR3 sequences, about 18% seen once. This CDR3 region has 14 residues. Germline V lookup: CDR1 SEHNR, CDR2 FQNEAQ (reference sequence). The V gene end was trimmed by 1 base and the J gene end by 12 bases; junction bases not matched to a gene: 11. This TCR was sampled from an adult woman who had mild COVID-19 (a few samples of this study predate the infection). Cell type and time point are not known. Input material: PBMCs or a T cell subset sorted from them (not recorded which). The chain recombines TRBV7-9 with TRBJ2-7; 8 bases map to TRBD2. This CDR3 is CASSLGARDSGVYF. The DNA of the CDR3 is TGTGCCAGCAGCTTAGGGGCGCGGGATAGCGGGGTGTACTTC.